Below are 12 T cell receptor beta chains sequenced from a single sample in a study of shared clonotypes between healthy human individuals. Method: immunoSEQ multiplex PCR; TCRdb's copy keeps in-frame clones and lacks some. The table lists over a million clones, 75% to 80% of them singletons. Sequencing input: memory CD4+ T cells from PBMCs. As for subset: CD45RA-negative fraction. The receptors stem from a young man in good health. Some clones in this sample may be carry-over from other donors' samples.

This clone was recorded once. J is TRBJ2-1 and V is TRBV15, with 7 bases lining up with TRBD2. The CDR3 runs 20 residues. The ends lost 0 bases at V and 0 bases at J; junction bases unmatched: 14. Germline-derived CDR1 and CDR2 are LNHNV and YYDKDF (reference sequence). The CDR3 DNA is TGTGCCACCAGCAGAGATCCAAGGTGGAGCGGGACGAGCTCCTACAATGAGCAGTTCTTC. Translated, it gives CATSRDPRWSGTSSYNEQFF.

This clone has more than one count but fewer than ten. The gene calls are TRBV27 and TRBJ1-3, with 7 bases fitting TRBD1. The CDR3 runs to 14 residues. V was pared by 6 bases and J by 2 bases, with 4 bases of the junction left unmatched. Germline V lookup: CDR1 MNHEY, CDR2 SMNVEV (reference sequence). This CDR3 is CASSPDRPGNTIYF. CDR3 nucleotide sequence: TGTGCCAGCAGCCCGGACAGGCCTGGAAACACCATATATTTT.

Only a few counts were recorded for this clone. V and J are TRBV27 and TRBJ2-5; D may be TRBD1 or TRBD2 (6 bases each). Trimming shortened V by 10 bases and J by 2 bases, and 26 bases separated the two germline ends. The CDR3 length is 17 residues. The germline CDR1 and CDR2 sequences are MNHEY and SMNVEV (reference sequence). Here the CDR3 DNA reads TGTGCCATGTCCAAGCGGGCAGGGGTAAAGAGGCAAGAGACCCAGTACTTC. The encoded protein is CAMSKRAGVKRQETQYF.

This sequence joins TRBV11-2 and TRBJ2-2; D is undetermined. Per germline, CDR1 SGHAT and CDR2 FQNNGV. The CDR3 length is 13 residues. Trimming pared 7 bases from V and 4 bases from J, leaving 10 bases between. DNA of the CDR3: TGTGCCAGCACCCCATGGACCACCGGGGAGCTGTTTTTT. Translating gives CASTPWTTGELFF.

The CDR3 is CASSLVAQETQYF. CDR3 nucleotide sequence: TGTGCCAGCAGCTTGGTAGCACAAGAGACCCAGTACTTC. The chain recombines TRBV5-4 with TRBJ2-5, with D unclear. Trimming pared 0 bases from V and 2 bases from J, leaving 5 bases between. Germline CDR1 reads SGHNT; CDR2 reads YYREEE (reference sequence). The CDR3 is 13 amino acids.

This clone was seen ten or more times. This chain uses TRBV2 with TRBJ1-4; 11 nucleotides agree with TRBD1. Losses at the gene ends were 6 bases for V and 8 bases for J; bases not matched to a gene: 8. CDR1 and CDR2 (germline): SNHLY, FYNNEI. The CDR3 has 15 amino acids. CDR3 nucleotide sequence: TGTGCCAGCAGGGAGAGGACAGGGGGCGGAGAAAAACTGTTTTTT. This codes for CASRERTGGGEKLFF.

A few counts support this clone. V usage is TRBV5-4 and J usage is TRBJ2-2; D perhaps matches TRBD1 (5 bases). Germline CDR1 and CDR2: SGHNT and YYREEE (reference sequence). The V and J ends lost 4 bases and 7 bases respectively, with 17 bases between them. The CDR3 has 15 amino acids. The CDR3 loop reads CASSPPGRDHGELFF. The CDR3 nucleotides read TGTGCCAGCAGCCCTCCTGGCAGGGATCACGGGGAGCTGTTTTTT. Using reference TRBV5-4 and TRBJ2-2 for the parts outside the CDR3, the full variable domain is ETGVTQSPTHLIKTRGQQVTLRCSSQSGHNTVSWYQQALGQGPQFIFQYYREEENGRGNFPPRFSGLQFPNYSSELNVNALELDDSALYLCASSPPGRDHGELFFGEGSRLTVL.

V gene TRBV5-4 combines with J gene TRBJ2-5; TRBD1 matches 8 bases. This CDR3 is built from 13 residues. With V trimmed by 5 bases and J by 4 bases, 4 bases remained unmatched. CDR1 and CDR2 from the germline V gene are SGHNT and YYREEE (reference sequence). The CDR3, as DNA: TGTGCCAGCAGTTTTACAGGGGGAGAGACCCAGTACTTC. It encodes CASSFTGGETQYF.

The J gene is TRBJ2-1, the V gene TRBV30; perhaps TRBD1 as D (6 bases). The germline CDR1 and CDR2 sequences are GTSNPN and SVGIG (reference sequence). The CDR3 totals 14 residues. Trimming pared 2 bases from V and 3 bases from J, leaving 11 bases between. CDR3 nucleotides: TGTGCCTGGAGTCGTACGGGACACTACAATGAGCAGTTCTTC. Translated, it gives CAWSRTGHYNEQFF. Using reference TRBV30 and TRBJ2-1 for the parts outside the CDR3, the full variable domain is SQTIHQWPATLVQPVGSPLSLECTVEGTSNPNLYWYRQAAGRGLQLLFYSVGIGQISSEVPQNLSASRPQDRQFILSSKKLLLSDSGFYLCAWSRTGHYNEQFFGPGTRLTVL.

The rearrangement links TRBV10-1 to TRBJ2-7; D assignment may be TRBD1 or TRBD2 (7 bases each). V lost 0 bases, J lost 7 bases, and 28 bases lay in between. Per the germline V gene, CDR1 is WNHNN and CDR2 is SYGVQD (reference sequence). This CDR3 comprises 19 residues. The CDR3 reads CASSESETSDRDYLGEQYF. Here the CDR3 DNA reads TGCGCCAGCAGTGAGTCGGAAACCTCAGACAGGGACTACCTAGGGGAGCAGTACTTC.

The chain joins TRBV27 to TRBJ2-3; 14 bases fit TRBD2. This CDR3 comprises 17 residues. V shed 5 bases and J 1 base; nucleotides not matched to a gene: 5. CDR1 and CDR2 (germline): MNHEY, SMNVEV (reference sequence). The CDR3 region is CASSQGLAGAGTDTQYF. The CDR3 DNA reads as TGTGCCAGCAGTCAGGGACTAGCGGGAGCTGGCACAGATACGCAGTATTTT.

Worth noting for this clone: Other DNA sequences of this sample code for an identical CDR3. The CDR3 protein is CASSSGQDYGYTF. Written as DNA, the CDR3 is TGCGCCAGCAGCTCCGGACAGGACTATGGCTACACCTTC. The V gene is TRBV5-1, the J gene TRBJ1-2; 7 nucleotides line up with TRBD1. The CDR3 length is 13 residues. V was pared by 3 bases and J by 3 bases, with 2 bases of the junction left unmatched. Germline loops: CDR1 SGHRS, CDR2 YFSETQ.